This T cell receptor beta chain was sequenced during a study of cytomegalovirus exposure and HLA in healthy donors. Overall study results and limits: Per published accounts, TCR beta sequences correctly predicted the HLA-A and HLA-B alleles of most subjects. The study dropped some indistinguishable V segments, TRBV6-2 and TRBV6-3 among them.

This CDR3 comprises 14 residues. A note on this clone: What it recognizes is unknown.

13 Jbeta primers and 60 Vbeta primers were used for the PCR. Only in-frame clones appear in the TCRdb table, and some are missing; sequencing was by immunoSEQ multiplex PCR. The table includes some 120,000 clones, around 77% detected once. The clonotype originates from a woman between 40 and 55 years old in good health and CMV-seropositive. The rearrangement links TRBV21-1 to TRBJ2-1; the listed D gene, TRBD2, was not tested against the DNA. TRBV21-1 is termed a pseudogene. Material for sequencing was PBMCs. CDR3 DNA sequence: TGTGCCAGCAGCAAAGTCGGGAGGGAAAATGAGCAGTTCTTC. This sequence encodes CASSKVGRENEQFF.